The 16 T cell receptor beta chains below all came from one sample that was sequenced in a study of Ad26.COV2.S vaccination and SARS-CoV-2 variants. Regarding treatment: about 20 received Ad26.COV2.S at low or high dose, single or two shots; several received placebo; per-sample allocation not given. Samples came from day 63 after the first vaccine or placebo injection. The assay was immunoSEQ multiplex PCR, and TCRdb's table has in-frame clones only and misses some. This repertoire shows 510,000 or so clones, 87% found once; its top ten account for 9.5% to 15%. This sample comprised peripheral blood, obtained in a trial of Ad26.COV2.S vaccine versus placebo. These receptors were obtained from a person between 18 and 65 years old who received the Ad26.COV2.S COVID-19 vaccine or a placebo.

This clone appeared a few times. V is TRBV7-9 and J is TRBJ1-2, with D possibly being TRBD1 (5 bases). The germline CDR1 and CDR2 sequences are SEHNR and FQNEAQ (reference sequence). Trimming shortened V by 5 bases and J by 7 bases, and 23 bases separated the two germline ends. The CDR3 spans 16 residues. The DNA of the CDR3 is TGTGCCAGCAGCCCTAGGGTGGGGCCAGTAATTGGTGGCTACACCTTC. Protein product: CASSPRVGPVIGGYTF.

This clone has a single count. The CDR3 coding sequence is TGTGCCAGTAGTGGATCCCAGACAGGAAGCTCCTATAATTCACCCCTCCACTTT. As protein: CASSGSQTGSSYNSPLHF. This rearrangement joins TRBV19 to TRBJ1-6; D is perhaps TRBD1 (6 bases). Germline loops: CDR1 LNHDA, CDR2 SQIVND (reference sequence). Trimming removed 5 bases at V and 0 bases at J, with 17 bases between. The CDR3 totals 18 residues.

The chain carries TRBV19 and TRBJ2-7; 7 bases are shared with TRBD2. Trimming at V came to 1 base and at J to 3 bases, leaving 3 bases not matched to a gene. CDR3 size: 14 residues. Germline CDR1 and CDR2: LNHDA and SQIVND (reference sequence). The DNA of the CDR3 is TGTGCCAGTAGTATAGGGAGCGGGGTCTACGAGCAGTACTTC. Translated, it gives CASSIGSGVYEQYF.

The V and J genes are TRBV5-1 and TRBJ2-7, with TRBD1 matching over 8 bases. V was pared by 1 base and J by 2 bases, with 8 bases of the junction left unmatched. CDR1 is SGHRS, CDR2 YFSETQ, per germline. The CDR3 extends over 16 amino acids. The CDR3: CASSLIPGTGTYEQYF. CDR3 in DNA: TGCGCCAGCAGCTTGATACCCGGGACAGGTACCTACGAGCAGTACTTC.

The chain recombines TRBV4-1 with TRBJ2-2; TRBD2 aligns across 11 bases. Trimming cost V 1 base and J 6 bases; bases outside gene matches: 4. There are 16 residues in the CDR3. Germline CDR1 reads MGHRA; CDR2 reads YSYEKL. The chain's CDR3 is CASSQGLAGRAGELFF. The DNA of the CDR3 is TGCGCCAGCAGCCAAGGACTAGCGGGAAGGGCCGGGGAGCTGTTTTTT.

This chain uses TRBV9 with TRBJ1-2; TRBD1 might be the D (6 bases). V gave up 3 bases and J gave up 2 bases, with 17 bases separating them. Germline loops: CDR1 SGDLS, CDR2 YYNGEE. The CDR3 covers 16 residues. For the CDR3, the DNA is TGTGCCAGCAGCGCCGCGGGACACCTACCAAACTATGGCTACACCTTC. Protein product: CASSAAGHLPNYGYTF.

The chain uses TRBV5-1 and TRBJ1-1; D might be TRBD1 (5 bases). Germline assignment: CDR1 SGHRS and CDR2 YFSETQ. The CDR3 totals 14 residues. V lost 3 bases to trimming and J lost 0 bases, with 9 bases between them. The CDR3 region has the DNA TGCGCCAGCAGCTGGGGGGAAATGAACACTGAAGCTTTCTTT. Its protein product is CASSWGEMNTEAFF.

The chain couples TRBV7-2 to TRBJ1-4; D is ambiguous. This CDR3 has 13 amino acids. The V end lost 1 base, the J end lost 5 bases, and 5 bases lay between the germline ends. CDR1 is SGHTA, CDR2 FQGNSA, per germline. DNA for the CDR3: TGTGCCAGCAGCTTAGGAGGGAATGAAAAACTGTTTTTT. Translation gives CASSLGGNEKLFF.

In its sample, this clone was seen once. The chain recombines TRBV28 with TRBJ2-2; D unclear. V lost 4 bases to trimming and J lost 1 base, with 19 bases between them. This CDR3 has 18 amino acids. Germline V gene lookup returns CDR1 MDHEN and CDR2 SYDVKM. This chain's CDR3 is CASSSPLAMSKNTGELFF. The CDR3 DNA is TGTGCCAGCAGTTCCCCCCTCGCCATGTCTAAGAACACCGGGGAGCTGTTTTTT.

This rearrangement joins TRBV2 to TRBJ2-7; D not certain. Germline values: CDR1 SNHLY, CDR2 FYNNEI. The CDR3 loop spans 16 amino acids. Trimming pared 7 bases from V and 0 bases from J, leaving 19 bases between. DNA for the CDR3: TGTGCCAGCATTAGAAGACAAGAGTCTCCCTCCTACGAGCAGTACTTC. Encoded protein: CASIRRQESPSYEQYF.

The chain joins TRBV18 to TRBJ1-4, with D perhaps matching TRBD1 (6 bases). V was shortened by 2 bases and J by 5 bases, with 15 bases between the two germline ends. The CDR3 is made up of 16 amino acids. Germline CDR1 is KGHSH and CDR2 is LQKENI. This chain's CDR3 is CASSPAYRAPNEKLFF. The DNA for the CDR3 is TGTGCCAGCTCACCAGCTTACAGGGCCCCAAATGAAAAACTGTTTTTT. Full variable domain (rest looked up from reference TRBV18 and TRBJ1-4): NAGVMQNPRHLVRRRGQEARLRCSPMKGHSHVYWYRQLPEEGLKFMVYLQKENIIDESGMPKERFSAEFPKEGPSILRIQQVVRGDSAAYFCASSPAYRAPNEKLFFGSGTQLSVL.

V usage is TRBV7-2 and J usage is TRBJ2-3; TRBD2 matches at 9 bases. This CDR3 is 17 amino acids long. From germline, CDR1 is SGHTA and CDR2 FQGNSA. With 1 base clipped from V and 2 bases from J, the junction kept 7 bases outside the gene matches. The CDR3 sequence is CASSLGRAGGLTDTQYF. CDR3 in DNA: TGTGCCAGCAGCTTAGGACGAGCGGGAGGACTCACAGATACGCAGTATTTT.

This rearrangement joins TRBV5-1 to TRBJ1-2, with a possible D match to TRBD1 (6 bases). V lost 0 bases and J 8 bases, leaving 11 bases between the germline ends. The CDR3 spans 13 residues. Germline loops: CDR1 SGHRS, CDR2 YFSETQ. The CDR3 region has the DNA TGCGCCAGCAGCTTGGCAGGGGCGGGCGGCTACACCTTC. Encoded protein: CASSLAGAGGYTF.

CDR3 sequence: CASSSRTKSLNNEQFF. The CDR3 region has the DNA TGTGCCAGCAGCTCTCGGACTAAGAGCTTGAACAATGAGCAGTTCTTC. The V and J genes are TRBV7-2 and TRBJ2-1; maybe TRBD2 (6 bases). This CDR3 spans 16 amino acids. V was shortened by 4 bases and J by 5 bases, with 18 bases between the two germline ends. From germline, CDR1 is SGHTA and CDR2 FQGNSA.

The chain combines TRBV4-3 with TRBJ1-6; D gene unclear. Per the germline V gene, CDR1 is LGHNA and CDR2 is YSLEER. The V end was cut by 1 base, the J end by 15 bases, with 19 bases between. This CDR3 contains 15 residues. CDR3: CASSQGAGPAELLHF. CDR3 nucleotides: TGCGCCAGCAGCCAAGGGGCAGGCCCGGCCGAACTCCTCCACTTT.

V is TRBV30 and J is TRBJ1-3; D remains unclear. The CDR3 spans 14 residues. Trimming pared 0 bases from V and 2 bases from J, leaving 8 bases between. Germline V gives CDR1 GTSNPN, CDR2 SVGIG (reference sequence). CDR3 sequence reads: CAWSVRGAGNTIYF. CDR3 in DNA: TGTGCCTGGAGTGTACGCGGGGCTGGAAACACCATATATTTT.